These 24 T cell receptor beta chains share one sample of origin, sequenced in a study of T cells in Graves' hyperthyroidism and ophthalmopathy. What was amplified from RNA transcripts were TCR beta CDR3 regions. Using the HTBI primer set, a first-round RT-PCR was run on the TCR CDR3. TCRdb recomputed calls from the multiplex PCR reads with MiXCR, one row per CDR3 protein. The sample contains over 700,000 distinct CDR3 sequences, around 19% of which appear only once. Sequenced: blood. The receptors derive from a woman in her 50s with Graves' hyperthyroidism that later progressed to Graves' ophthalmopathy.

This clonotype has ten or more counts. The V and J genes are TRBV12-3 or TRBV12-4 and TRBJ1-5; D not certain. The CDR3 totals 13 residues. The V end lost 1 base, the J end lost 6 bases, and 7 bases lay between the germline ends. The CDR3 nucleotides read TGTGCCAGCAGTTTAGGGTTTACTCAGCCCCAGCATTTT. Protein sequence: CASSLGFTQPQHF.

The chain combines TRBV5-1 with TRBJ2-1, with TRBD1 identical over 9 bases. Germline V gives CDR1 SGHRS, CDR2 YFSETQ. V was pared by 3 bases and J by 8 bases, with 9 bases of the junction left unmatched. This CDR3 is built from 15 residues. CDR3 sequence: CASSSRDRVSHEQFF. The CDR3 DNA reads TGCGCCAGCAGCTCCCGGGACAGGGTATCCCATGAGCAGTTCTTC.

The count of this clonotype is one. The chain is built from TRBV20-1 and TRBJ1-2; D is undetermined. In germline, CDR1 is DFQATT, CDR2 SNEGSKA (reference sequence). Trimming removed 0 bases at V and 8 bases at J, with 4 bases between. This CDR3 has 10 residues. The CDR3 loop is CSAREGGYTF. The CDR3 DNA sequence: TGCAGTGCTAGAGAGGGGGGCTACACCTTC.

In its sample, this clonotype was seen a few times. This chain joins TRBV6-1 and TRBJ2-7; weak D call: TRBD1 (5 bases). Deletions cut 5 bases from V and 4 bases from J, with 15 bases between. This CDR3 has 14 residues. Germline CDR1 reads MNHNS; CDR2 reads SASEGT. The CDR3 protein is CASSLDRAWYEQYF. The CDR3 DNA is TGTGCCAGCAGTCTAGACAGAGCCTGGTACGAGCAGTACTTC.

The rearrangement links TRBV7-9 to TRBJ1-1; D is possibly TRBD1 (5 bases). Germline assignment: CDR1 SEHNR and CDR2 FQNEAQ (reference sequence). Between the trimmed V and J ends, which lost 5 bases and 3 bases, there was a span of 13 bases. This CDR3 contains 14 residues. CDR3 loop: CASSGGSGHTEAFF. The CDR3 region has the DNA TGTGCCAGCAGCGGAGGCTCGGGGCACACTGAAGCTTTCTTT.

This clonotype has more than one count but fewer than ten. The chain combines TRBV30 with TRBJ2-3; 8 bases fit TRBD1. The CDR3 is 14 amino acids. CDR1 GTSNPN and CDR2 SVGIG come from the germline V gene (reference sequence). Trimming took 2 bases from V and 3 from J; bases not matched to a gene: 4. CDR3 nucleotides: TGTGCCTGGAGTCAGGACAGGGCGACAGATACGCAGTATTTT. Translating it yields CAWSQDRATDTQYF. The variable domain in full, completed from reference TRBV30 and TRBJ2-3, reads SQTIHQWPATLVQPVGSPLSLECTVEGTSNPNLYWYRQAAGRGLQLLFYSVGIGQISSEVPQNLSASRPQDRQFILSSKKLLLSDSGFYLCAWSQDRATDTQYFGPGTRLTVL.

This clonotype has a count of ten or more. The chain recombines TRBV5-1 with TRBJ1-2; D gene ambiguous. Trimming took off 0 bases at V and 5 bases at J, with 8 bases between the two ends. This CDR3 is 13 amino acids long. Germline CDR1 is SGHRS and CDR2 is YFSETQ. CDR3 coding DNA: TGCGCCAGCAGCTTGGGACCGCGGTATGGCTACACCTTC. Amino acid sequence: CASSLGPRYGYTF. Full variable domain (rest looked up from reference TRBV5-1 and TRBJ1-2): KAGVTQTPRYLIKTRGQQVTLSCSPISGHRSVSWYQQTPGQGLQFLFEYFSETQRNKGNFPGRFSGRQFSNSRSEMNVSTLELGDSALYLCASSLGPRYGYTFGSGTRLTVV.

The rearrangement joins TRBV6-1 to TRBJ1-2; the match to TRBD1 covers 8 bases. CDR1 and CDR2 from the germline V gene are MNHNS and SASEGT. V lost 2 bases, J lost 4 bases, and 0 bases stayed unmatched. The CDR3 spans 13 residues. In DNA form, the CDR3 reads TGTGCCAGCAGTGAACAGGGGGCCTATGGCTACACCTTC. Translation: CASSEQGAYGYTF.

As DNA, the CDR3 is TGTGCCAGCAGCCAAGAAGTGCAGGATTCCTACGAGCAGTACTTC. It translates to CASSQEVQDSYEQYF. The chain is built from TRBV11-2 and TRBJ2-7; D is undetermined. This CDR3 has 15 amino acids. V lost 5 bases to trimming and J lost 1 base, with 15 bases between them. Germline lookup yields CDR1 SGHAT and CDR2 FQNNGV. The full variable domain, its missing parts supplied by reference TRBV11-2 and TRBJ2-7, is EAGVAQSPRYKIIEKRQSVAFWCNPISGHATLYWYQQILGQGPKLLIQFQNNGVVDDSQLPKDRFSAERLKGVDSTLKIQPAKLEDSAVYLCASSQEVQDSYEQYFGPGTRLTVT.

This clonotype was observed at least ten times. This chain uses TRBV13 with TRBJ2-1, with D hard to call. The germline V gene has CDR1 PRHDT and CDR2 FYEKMQ (reference sequence). The CDR3 sequence is 15 residues long. The V and J ends lost 4 bases and 0 bases respectively, with 10 bases between them. The CDR3 nucleotides read TGTGCCAGCAGCTCAGAGGAACCCTCCTACAATGAGCAGTTCTTC. Translation gives CASSSEEPSYNEQFF.

This clonotype was counted a few times. The CDR3 nucleotides are TGTGCCAGCAGTTATAGCGAAAGTCCCAGCTCCTACGAGCAGTACTTC. It encodes CASSYSESPSSYEQYF. The rearrangement uses TRBV6-1 and TRBJ2-7; weak D call: TRBD2 (5 bases). CDR1 is MNHNS and CDR2 is SASEGT in the germline V gene. V dropped 5 bases and J dropped 0 bases, with 17 bases sitting between them. This CDR3 contains 16 residues.

At least ten counts were recorded for this clonotype. This chain joins TRBV6-5 and TRBJ2-7; a possible D gene is TRBD2 (5 bases). Germline CDR1 is MNHEY and CDR2 is SVGAGI. The CDR3 consists of 13 residues. Trimming took off 2 bases at V and 5 bases at J, with 10 bases between the two ends. The CDR3: CASSYPDSDEQYF. CDR3 nucleotides: TGTGCCAGCAGTTACCCGGACTCAGACGAGCAGTACTTC.

This clonotype turned up a few times. The chain recombines TRBV11-3 with TRBJ2-1; a weak D match, TRBD2 (6 bases). The germline gives CDR1 SGHNT, CDR2 YENEEA. The length of the CDR3 is 15 residues. The V end lost 4 bases, the J end lost 3 bases, and 13 bases lay between the germline ends. The CDR3 protein is CASSSGVGVYNEQFF. The CDR3 DNA reads as TGTGCCAGCAGCTCGGGGGTGGGGGTCTACAATGAGCAGTTCTTC. Filled out from reference TRBV11-3 and TRBJ2-1, the complete variable domain reads EAGVVQSPRYKIIEKKQPVAFWCNPISGHNTLYWYLQNLGQGPELLIRYENEEAVDDSQLPKDRFSAERLKGVDSTLKIQPAELGDSAVYLCASSSGVGVYNEQFFGPGTRLTVL.

V gene TRBV11-2 combines with J gene TRBJ1-6; 10 bases line up with TRBD1. Trimming took 6 bases from V and 3 from J; bases not matched to a gene: 11. Germline-derived CDR1 and CDR2 are SGHAT and FQNNGV. The CDR3 has 18 residues. CDR3 loop: CASSEDRDRGIYNSPLHF. Written as DNA, the CDR3 is TGTGCCAGCAGTGAGGACCGGGACAGGGGAATCTATAATTCACCCCTCCACTTT. The full variable domain, completed using reference TRBV11-2 and TRBJ1-6, is EAGVAQSPRYKIIEKRQSVAFWCNPISGHATLYWYQQILGQGPKLLIQFQNNGVVDDSQLPKDRFSAERLKGVDSTLKIQPAKLEDSAVYLCASSEDRDRGIYNSPLHFGNGTRLTVT.

This clonotype was seen many times. CDR3: CASTREKNTEAFF. CDR3 coding DNA: TGTGCCAGCACACGAGAGAAGAACACTGAAGCTTTCTTT. The V call is TRBV6-1, the J call TRBJ1-1; D gene uncertain. Germline-derived CDR1 and CDR2 are MNHNS and SASEGT. This CDR3 spans 13 amino acids. V gave up 7 bases and J gave up 1 base, with 10 bases separating them.

The chain is built from TRBV9 and TRBJ1-6; 7 bases agree with TRBD1. V lost 5 bases to trimming and J lost 7 bases; unmatched junction nucleotides: 6. This CDR3 has 14 residues. Looked up from germline, CDR1 is SGDLS and CDR2 is YYNGEE. CDR3 coding DNA: TGTGCCAGCAGTGAACAGGGGACCAATTCACCCCTCCACTTT. It specifies CASSEQGTNSPLHF.

This clonotype appeared many times. This chain joins TRBV3-1 and TRBJ2-2; unclear D gene. The CDR3 spans 13 residues. V lost 1 base, J lost 5 bases, and 5 bases lay in between. Germline lookup yields CDR1 LGHDT and CDR2 YNNKEL (reference sequence). CDR3 coding DNA: TGTGCCAGCAGCCAAGGTCGGACCGGGGAGCTGTTTTTT. Translation gives CASSQGRTGELFF.

The rearrangement links TRBV6-1 to TRBJ2-5; 8 bases fit TRBD2. J was trimmed by 1 base and V by 5 bases; bases with no gene match: 6. Germline loops: CDR1 MNHNS, CDR2 SASEGT. This CDR3 comprises 15 residues. The CDR3 region is CASSIATSGQETQYF. DNA for the CDR3: TGTGCCAGCAGTATCGCTACTAGCGGCCAAGAGACCCAGTACTTC.

This chain uses TRBV15 with TRBJ2-7; maybe TRBD1 (6 bases). Trimming shortened V by 3 bases and J by 1 base, and 10 bases separated the two germline ends. The CDR3 is made up of 14 amino acids. Looked up from germline, CDR1 is LNHNV and CDR2 is YYDKDF (reference sequence). CDR3 sequence reads: CATSREDRSYEQYF. Written as DNA, the CDR3 is TGTGCCACCAGCAGGGAGGACAGATCCTACGAGCAGTACTTC.

This clonotype was counted only a few times. The chain recombines TRBV10-3 with TRBJ2-1; TRBD2 is a possible D gene (7 bases). V lost 2 bases to trimming and J lost 5 bases, with 25 bases between them. The CDR3 has 19 amino acids. CDR1 is ENHRY and CDR2 is SYGVKD in the germline V gene. The CDR3 coding sequence is TGTGCCATCAGTGAGCAACCGGACCTCAGGGGAGGGAGAGACAATGAGCAGTTCTTC. It is translated as CAISEQPDLRGGRDNEQFF.

This chain joins TRBV3-1 and TRBJ1-3; no clear D gene. Germline loops: CDR1 LGHDT, CDR2 YNNKEL (reference sequence). V was trimmed by 0 bases and J by 8 bases, leaving 5 bases between them. The CDR3 consists of 12 residues. The CDR3 spells CASSQEAHTIYF. Here the CDR3 DNA reads TGTGCCAGCAGCCAAGAGGCTCACACCATATATTTT.

This clonotype was counted many times. J is TRBJ1-2 and V is TRBV3-1; a weak D match, TRBD1 (5 bases). CDR3 length: 16 amino acids. Germline values: CDR1 LGHDT, CDR2 YNNKEL (reference sequence). The V end was cut by 1 base, the J end by 0 bases, with 12 bases between. CDR3 sequence: CASSQAGPTTNYGYTF. CDR3 in DNA: TGTGCCAGCAGCCAAGCGGGACCGACAACTAACTATGGCTACACCTTC.

This clonotype was counted a few times. This chain connects TRBV6-5 to TRBJ1-1, with a tentative D call TRBD1 (5 bases). There are 15 residues in the CDR3. V lost 2 bases and J 0 bases, leaving 10 bases between the germline ends. In germline, CDR1 is MNHEY, CDR2 SVGAGI. CDR3 in amino acids: CASSYRTPMNTEAFF. The CDR3 DNA sequence: TGTGCCAGCAGTTACAGGACACCGATGAACACTGAAGCTTTCTTT.

This clonotype has a count of ten or more. The J gene is TRBJ2-7, the V gene TRBV2; the D gene is possibly TRBD1 (6 bases). This CDR3 has 15 amino acids. Germline V lookup: CDR1 SNHLY, CDR2 FYNNEI. V lost 1 base to trimming and J lost 3 bases, with 13 bases between them. CDR3 nucleotides: TGTGCCAGCAGTGAAGTCCCGGGACACAACTACGAGCAGTACTTC. It translates to CASSEVPGHNYEQYF.